Below, 14 T cell receptor beta chains from the same sample are listed, as sequenced in a study of molecular identifiers for immune sequencing clone quantification. TCRdb ran MiXCR on the PCR reads and lists one entry per CDR3 protein. Of hundreds of thousands of distinct CDR3 sequences listed, 25% are singletons. The specimen was naive CD8+ T cells from blood, with Jurkat cell RNA spiked in. Subset reported: FACS-sorted CD8+CD4-CCR7+CD45RA+ naive T cells. The receptors stem from a human donor in good health. Some libraries in this study had Jurkat cell RNA spiked in.

With respect to this clonotype: Germline is not matched at one junction end, which may reflect a read error. This rearrangement joins TRBV11-2 to TRBJ1-6; no clear D. The CDR3 loop spans 15 amino acids. CDR1 is SGHAT and CDR2 is FQNNGV in the germline V gene. CDR3 amino acids: CASSAQTGEEAPIHF. The DNA of the CDR3 is TGTGCCAGCAGCGCTCAGACCGGGGAGGAGGCACCCATCCACTTT.

The V gene is TRBV5-5, the J gene TRBJ2-7, with 8 positions matching TRBD1. Germline V lookup: CDR1 SGHKS, CDR2 YYEKEE (reference sequence). This CDR3 is built from 15 residues. V lost 1 base, J lost 3 bases, and 6 bases stayed unmatched. The CDR3 coding sequence is TGTGCCAGCAGCTTGTTTGGACAGGGCAACTACGAGCAGTACTTC. Protein product: CASSLFGQGNYEQYF.

A remark on this clonotype: The conserved phenylalanine or tryptophan is not found at the CDR3 terminus, so this likely reflects a read error. V is TRBV4-2 and J is TRBJ2-6; D call uncertain. Germline CDR1 reads LGHNA; CDR2 reads YNFKEQ. This CDR3 is 15 amino acids long. The V and J ends lost 1 base and 1 base respectively, with 5 bases between them. The CDR3 loop is CASSQGVSGANVLTL. The CDR3 DNA is TGTGCCAGCAGCCAAGGAGTGTCTGGGGCCAACGTCCTGACTCTC.

The sample holds a few counts of this clonotype. This chain links TRBV19 with TRBJ2-7, with D perhaps TRBD1 or TRBD2 (6 bases each). V lost 4 bases to trimming and J lost 5 bases, with 15 bases between them. The CDR3 runs to 14 residues. Germline V lookup: CDR1 LNHDA, CDR2 SQIVND (reference sequence). As DNA, the CDR3 is TGTGCCAGTAGTAGGGGGCCGGCGGGGAACGAGCAGTACTTC. Protein sequence: CASSRGPAGNEQYF.

The chain joins TRBV11-2 to TRBJ2-2, with D uncertain. The CDR3 runs 13 residues. Germline V gives CDR1 SGHAT, CDR2 FQNNGV. The germline V and J ends were trimmed by 4 bases and 6 bases, with 9 bases remaining between them. The DNA for the CDR3 is TGTGCCAGCAGCTCGTACGACCCCGGGGAGCTGTTTTTT. It translates to CASSSYDPGELFF.

V and J are TRBV21-1 and TRBJ1-1. TRBV21-1 is deemed a pseudogene. The CDR3 is 15 residues long. CDR3 protein: CASSKDCPPKGEAFF. The CDR3 DNA follows: TGTGCCAGCAGCAAAGATTGCCCACCCAAAGGTGAAGCTTTCTTT.

This clonotype turned up a few times. The genes are TRBV25-1 and TRBJ2-1; D could derive from TRBD1 or TRBD2 (5 bases each). This CDR3 is 11 amino acids long. Per germline, CDR1 MGHDK and CDR2 SYGVNS. The V and J ends lost 5 bases and 15 bases respectively, with 14 bases between them. The CDR3 loop is CASSTGLRVFF. In DNA form, the CDR3 reads TGTGCCAGCAGTACGGGGCTTAGGGTGTTCTTC.

This clonotype has at least ten counts. The V call is TRBV12-3 or TRBV12-4, the J call TRBJ1-1; no reliable D call. V shed 5 bases and J shed 4 bases, with 14 bases lying between them. The CDR3 has 14 residues. The CDR3 loop is CASSETGFGTEAFF. The CDR3 bases are TGTGCCAGCAGTGAGACTGGGTTTGGCACTGAAGCTTTCTTT.

This clonotype was picked up many times. This rearrangement joins TRBV29-1 to TRBJ2-2; D unclear. The V and J ends lost 0 bases and 2 bases respectively, with 7 bases between them. Germline values: CDR1 SQVTM, CDR2 ANQGSEA. The CDR3 runs to 14 residues. CDR3 region: CSVEEGRNTGELFF. In DNA, the CDR3 is TGCAGCGTTGAAGAGGGCCGTAACACCGGGGAGCTGTTTTTT.

This clonotype was observed many times. The CDR3 coding sequence is TGCAGTGCTCTTCCTGGGATCGATGAGGACGAGCAGTACTTC. This codes for CSALPGIDEDEQYF. The chain recombines TRBV20-1 with TRBJ2-7; unclear D gene. This CDR3 spans 14 amino acids. Germline-derived CDR1 and CDR2 are DFQATT and SNEGSKA (reference sequence). V lost 5 bases, J lost 5 bases, and 19 bases lay in between.

A note on this clonotype: A much larger clone differs from this one at a single base, so this may be a read error. The DNA of the CDR3 is TGTGCCAGCAGTTACTCTTCCAGGGGATCCTACGAGCAGTACTTC. Amino acids: CASSYSSRGSYEQYF. V is TRBV6-5 and J is TRBJ2-7; D may be TRBD1 (6 bases). Trimming stripped 0 bases from V and 1 base from J, with 10 bases between. Per the germline V gene, CDR1 is MNHEY and CDR2 is SVGAGI. This CDR3 is 15 amino acids long.

As concerns this clonotype: Given a much more abundant clone one base away, this may be a read error. V usage is TRBV13 and J usage is TRBJ1-1; D not resolved. Looked up from germline, CDR1 is PRHDT and CDR2 is FYEKMQ (reference sequence). The CDR3 runs 12 residues. The CDR3 DNA follows: TGTGCCAGCAGCCCCCCGAGTACTGCAGCTTTCTTT. Amino acids: CASSPPSTAAFF.

There are many counts of this clonotype. The rearrangement links TRBV7-8 to TRBJ2-2; tentatively, D is TRBD2 (5 bases). Germline V gives CDR1 SGHVS, CDR2 FQNEAQ. The CDR3 spans 14 residues. Trimming cost V 5 bases and J 1 base, with 8 bases left between them. The CDR3 DNA follows: TGTGCCAGCAGCAGGAGGAAGAACACCGGGGAGCTGTTTTTT. It codes for CASSRRKNTGELFF.

This clonotype occurred many times. CDR3 residues: CASSQHEDTEAFF. CDR3 DNA sequence: TGCGCCAGCAGCCAACATGAGGACACTGAAGCTTTCTTT. This rearrangement joins TRBV4-1 to TRBJ1-1; D unresolved. This CDR3 is built from 13 residues. Trimming shortened V by 2 bases and J by 3 bases, and 7 bases separated the two germline ends. The germline V gene encodes CDR1 MGHRA and CDR2 YSYEKL.